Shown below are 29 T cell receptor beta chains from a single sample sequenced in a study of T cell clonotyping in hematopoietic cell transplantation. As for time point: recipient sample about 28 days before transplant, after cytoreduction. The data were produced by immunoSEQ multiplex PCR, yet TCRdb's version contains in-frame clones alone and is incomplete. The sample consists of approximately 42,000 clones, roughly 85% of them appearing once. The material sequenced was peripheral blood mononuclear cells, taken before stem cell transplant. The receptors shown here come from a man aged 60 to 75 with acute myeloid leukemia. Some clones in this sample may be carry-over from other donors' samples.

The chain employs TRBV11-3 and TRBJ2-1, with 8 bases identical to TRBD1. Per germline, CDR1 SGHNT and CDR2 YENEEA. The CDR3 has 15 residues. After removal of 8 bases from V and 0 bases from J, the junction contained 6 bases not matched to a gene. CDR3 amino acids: CASGIQGGSYNEQFF. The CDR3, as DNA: TGTGCCAGCGGAATACAGGGGGGCTCCTACAATGAGCAGTTCTTC.

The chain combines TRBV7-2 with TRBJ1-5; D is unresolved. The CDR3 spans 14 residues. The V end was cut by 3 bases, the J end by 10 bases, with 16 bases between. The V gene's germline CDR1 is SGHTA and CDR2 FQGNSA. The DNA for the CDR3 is TGTGCCAGCAGCTTGCGCTCTCAATTTTCCCCCCAGCATTTT. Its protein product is CASSLRSQFSPQHF.

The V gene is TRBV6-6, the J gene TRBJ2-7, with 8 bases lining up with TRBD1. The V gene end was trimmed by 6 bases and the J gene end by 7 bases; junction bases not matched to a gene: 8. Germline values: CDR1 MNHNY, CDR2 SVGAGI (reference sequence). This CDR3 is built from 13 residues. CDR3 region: CASRTGEIKEQYF. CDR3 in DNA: TGTGCCAGCAGGACAGGGGAAATAAAAGAGCAGTACTTC.

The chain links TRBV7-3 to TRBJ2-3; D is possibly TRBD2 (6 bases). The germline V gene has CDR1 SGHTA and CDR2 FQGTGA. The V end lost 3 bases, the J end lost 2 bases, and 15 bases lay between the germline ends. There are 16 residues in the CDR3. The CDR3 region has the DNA TGTGCCAGCAGCTTTGGTGGGGGGTGGAACACAGATACGCAGTATTTT. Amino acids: CASSFGGGWNTDTQYF.

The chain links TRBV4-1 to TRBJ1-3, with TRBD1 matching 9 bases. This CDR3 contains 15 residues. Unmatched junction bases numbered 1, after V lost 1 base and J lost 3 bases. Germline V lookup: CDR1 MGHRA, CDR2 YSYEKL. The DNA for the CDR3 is TGCGCCAGCAGCCAAGTGACAGGGGGTGGAAACACCATATATTTT. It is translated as CASSQVTGGGNTIYF.

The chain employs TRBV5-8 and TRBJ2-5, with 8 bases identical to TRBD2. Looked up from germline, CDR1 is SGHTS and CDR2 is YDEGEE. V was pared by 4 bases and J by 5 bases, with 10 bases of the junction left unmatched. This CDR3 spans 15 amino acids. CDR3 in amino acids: CASSNERGIAETQYF. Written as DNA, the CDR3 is TGTGCCAGCAGCAACGAGCGGGGGATTGCTGAGACCCAGTACTTC.

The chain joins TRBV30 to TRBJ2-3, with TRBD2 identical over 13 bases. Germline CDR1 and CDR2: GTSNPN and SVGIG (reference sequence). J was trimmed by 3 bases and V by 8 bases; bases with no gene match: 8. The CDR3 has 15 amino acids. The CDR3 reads CARRLAGGRTDTQYF. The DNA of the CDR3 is TGTGCCAGAAGACTAGCGGGGGGTCGGACAGATACGCAGTATTTT. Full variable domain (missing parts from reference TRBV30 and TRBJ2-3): SQTIHQWPATLVQPVGSPLSLECTVEGTSNPNLYWYRQAAGRGLQLLFYSVGIGQISSEVPQNLSASRPQDRQFILSSKKLLLSDSGFYLCARRLAGGRTDTQYFGPGTRLTVL.

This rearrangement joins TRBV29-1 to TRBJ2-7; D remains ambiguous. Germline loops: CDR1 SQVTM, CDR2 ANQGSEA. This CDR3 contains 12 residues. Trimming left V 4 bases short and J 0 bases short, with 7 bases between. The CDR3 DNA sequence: TGCAGCGTTGCAGAGGTCTCCTACGAGCAGTACTTC. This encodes CSVAEVSYEQYF.

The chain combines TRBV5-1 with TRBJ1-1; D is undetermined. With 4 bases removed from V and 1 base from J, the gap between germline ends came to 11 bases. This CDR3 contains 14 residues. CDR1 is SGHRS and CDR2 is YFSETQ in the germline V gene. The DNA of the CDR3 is TGCGCCAGCAGCAATGAGGCGGGGAACACTGAAGCTTTCTTT. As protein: CASSNEAGNTEAFF.

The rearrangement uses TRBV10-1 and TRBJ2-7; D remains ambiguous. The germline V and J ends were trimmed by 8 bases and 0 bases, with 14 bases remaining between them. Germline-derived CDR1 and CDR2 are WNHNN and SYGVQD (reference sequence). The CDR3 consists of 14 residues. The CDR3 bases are TGCGCCAGCGATCCGGCAGGTGCCTCCTACGAGCAGTACTTC. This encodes CASDPAGASYEQYF.

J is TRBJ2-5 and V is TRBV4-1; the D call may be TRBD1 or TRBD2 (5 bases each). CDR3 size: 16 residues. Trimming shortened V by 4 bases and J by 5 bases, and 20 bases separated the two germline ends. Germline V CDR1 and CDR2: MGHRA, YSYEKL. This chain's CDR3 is CASSLLGQTGTETQYF. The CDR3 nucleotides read TGCGCCAGCAGCCTTCTAGGACAAACTGGGACGGAGACCCAGTACTTC.

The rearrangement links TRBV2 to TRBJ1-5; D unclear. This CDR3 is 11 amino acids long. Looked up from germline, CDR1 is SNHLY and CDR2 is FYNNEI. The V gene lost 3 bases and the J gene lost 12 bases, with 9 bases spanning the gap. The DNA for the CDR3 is TGTGCCAGCAGTGAGCAGGCGGTCCAGCATTTT. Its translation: CASSEQAVQHF.

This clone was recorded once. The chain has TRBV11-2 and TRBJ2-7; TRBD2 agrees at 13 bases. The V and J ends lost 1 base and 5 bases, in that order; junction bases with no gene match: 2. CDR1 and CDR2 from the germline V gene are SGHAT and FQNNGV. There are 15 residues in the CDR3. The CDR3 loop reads CASSLGTSGGNEQYF. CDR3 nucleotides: TGTGCCAGCAGCTTAGGGACTAGCGGGGGTAACGAGCAGTACTTC.

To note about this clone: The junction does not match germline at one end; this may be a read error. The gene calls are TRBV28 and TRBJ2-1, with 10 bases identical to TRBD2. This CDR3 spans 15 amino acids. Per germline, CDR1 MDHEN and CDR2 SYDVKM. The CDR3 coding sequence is TGTGCCAGCAGCTTATTAGCGGGGGGCAACAATGAGCAGTTCTTC. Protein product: CASSLLAGGNNEQFF.

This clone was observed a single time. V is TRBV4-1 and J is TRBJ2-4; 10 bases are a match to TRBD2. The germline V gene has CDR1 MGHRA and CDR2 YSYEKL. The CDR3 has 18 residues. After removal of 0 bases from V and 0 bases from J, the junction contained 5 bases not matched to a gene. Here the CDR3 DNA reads TGCGCCAGCAGCCAAGAAGGACTAGCGGCCCTAGCCAAAAACATTCAGTACTTC. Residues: CASSQEGLAALAKNIQYF.

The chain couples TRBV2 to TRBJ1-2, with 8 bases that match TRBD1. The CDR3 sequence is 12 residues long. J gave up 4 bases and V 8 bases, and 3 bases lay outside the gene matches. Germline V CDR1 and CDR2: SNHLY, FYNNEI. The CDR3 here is CASGQGSYGYTF. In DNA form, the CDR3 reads TGTGCCAGCGGACAGGGTTCCTATGGCTACACCTTC.

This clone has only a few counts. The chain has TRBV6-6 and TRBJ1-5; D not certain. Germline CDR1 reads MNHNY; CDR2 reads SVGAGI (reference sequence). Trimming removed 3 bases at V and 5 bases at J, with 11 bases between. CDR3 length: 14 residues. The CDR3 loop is CASSYSGRHQPQHF. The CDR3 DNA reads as TGTGCCAGCAGTTATTCCGGGAGGCATCAGCCCCAGCATTTT.

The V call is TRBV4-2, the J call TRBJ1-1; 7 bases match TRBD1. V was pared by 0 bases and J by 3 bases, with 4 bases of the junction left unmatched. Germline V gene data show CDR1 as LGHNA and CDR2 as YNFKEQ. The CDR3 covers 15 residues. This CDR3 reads CASSQDPTGYTEAFF. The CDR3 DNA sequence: TGTGCCAGCAGCCAAGACCCGACAGGGTACACTGAAGCTTTCTTT.

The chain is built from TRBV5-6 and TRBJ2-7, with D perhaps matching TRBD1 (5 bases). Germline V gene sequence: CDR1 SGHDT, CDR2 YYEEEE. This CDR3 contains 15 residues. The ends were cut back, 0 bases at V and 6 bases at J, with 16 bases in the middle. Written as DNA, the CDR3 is TGTGCCAGCAGCTTGGGTCCTGGGCAGGGCCGCGAGCAGTACTTC. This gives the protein CASSLGPGQGREQYF.

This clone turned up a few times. CDR3 sequence: CASRPTSPGGATEAFF. The CDR3 coding sequence is TGTGCCAGCAGGCCAACGTCCCCAGGGGGGGCCACTGAAGCTTTCTTT. The rearrangement joins TRBV2 to TRBJ1-1; the match to TRBD1 covers 7 bases. Germline V gene lookup returns CDR1 SNHLY and CDR2 FYNNEI. With 6 bases clipped from V and 4 bases from J, the junction kept 14 bases outside the gene matches. The CDR3 is made up of 16 amino acids.

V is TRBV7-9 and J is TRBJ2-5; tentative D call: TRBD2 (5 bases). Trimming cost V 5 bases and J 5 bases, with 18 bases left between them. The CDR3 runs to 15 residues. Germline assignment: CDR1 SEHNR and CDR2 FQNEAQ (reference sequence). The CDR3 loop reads CASSADWTKGETQYF. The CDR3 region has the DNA TGTGCCAGCAGCGCGGACTGGACGAAAGGGGAGACCCAGTACTTC.

CDR3 amino acids: CAVMGFSYEQYF. The DNA for the CDR3 is TGTGCCGTTATGGGATTCTCCTACGAGCAGTACTTC. The rearrangement uses TRBV19 and TRBJ2-7; D gene uncertain. Trimming took off 11 bases at V and 0 bases at J, with 11 bases between the two ends. This CDR3 region has 12 residues. Germline CDR1 reads LNHDA; CDR2 reads SQIVND (reference sequence).

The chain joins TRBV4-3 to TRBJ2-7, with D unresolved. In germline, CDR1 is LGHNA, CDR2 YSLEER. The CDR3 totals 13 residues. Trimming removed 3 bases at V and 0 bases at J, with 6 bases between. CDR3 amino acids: CASSQGSSYEQYF. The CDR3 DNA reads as TGCGCCAGCAGCCAGGGGTCCTCCTACGAGCAGTACTTC.

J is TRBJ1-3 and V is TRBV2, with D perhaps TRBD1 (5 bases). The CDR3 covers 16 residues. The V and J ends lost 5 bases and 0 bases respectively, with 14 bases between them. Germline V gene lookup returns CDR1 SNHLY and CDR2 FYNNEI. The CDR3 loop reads CASSRQGTFSGNTIYF. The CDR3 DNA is TGTGCCAGCAGTCGTCAGGGAACCTTCTCTGGAAACACCATATATTTT.

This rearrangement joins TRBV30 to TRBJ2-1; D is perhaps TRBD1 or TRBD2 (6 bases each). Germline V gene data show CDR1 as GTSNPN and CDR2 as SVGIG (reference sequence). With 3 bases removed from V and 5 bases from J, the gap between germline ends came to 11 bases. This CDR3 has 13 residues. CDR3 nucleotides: TGTGCCTGGAGCCGGGGGCCCAACAATGAGCAGTTCTTC. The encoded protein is CAWSRGPNNEQFF.

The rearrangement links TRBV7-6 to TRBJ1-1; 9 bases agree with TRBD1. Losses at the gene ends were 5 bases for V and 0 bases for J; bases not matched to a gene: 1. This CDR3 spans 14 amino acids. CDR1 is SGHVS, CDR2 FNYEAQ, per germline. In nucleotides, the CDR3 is TGTGCCAGCAGCCGGGACAGGGTGAACACTGAAGCTTTCTTT. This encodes CASSRDRVNTEAFF.

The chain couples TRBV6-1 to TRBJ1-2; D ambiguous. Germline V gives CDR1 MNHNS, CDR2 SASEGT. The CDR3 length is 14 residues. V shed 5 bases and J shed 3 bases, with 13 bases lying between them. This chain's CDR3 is CASSLQDPDYGYTF. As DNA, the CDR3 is TGTGCCAGCAGTCTCCAAGACCCCGACTATGGCTACACCTTC.

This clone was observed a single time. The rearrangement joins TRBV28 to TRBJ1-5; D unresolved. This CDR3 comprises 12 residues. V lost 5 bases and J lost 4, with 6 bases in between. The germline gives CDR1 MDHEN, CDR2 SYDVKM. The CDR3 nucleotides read TGTGCCAGCAGTGCTAGGAATCAGCCCCAGCATTTT. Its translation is CASSARNQPQHF.

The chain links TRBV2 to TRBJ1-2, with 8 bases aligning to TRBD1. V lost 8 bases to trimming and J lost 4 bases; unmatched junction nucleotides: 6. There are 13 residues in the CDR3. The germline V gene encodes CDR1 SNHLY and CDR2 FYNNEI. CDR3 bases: TGTGCCAGCTGGGACAGGCTTTTCTATGGCTACACCTTC. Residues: CASWDRLFYGYTF. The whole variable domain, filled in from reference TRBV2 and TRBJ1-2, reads EPEVTQTPSHQVTQMGQEVILRCVPISNHLYFYWYRQILGQKVEFLVSFYNNEISEKSEIFDDQFSVERPDGSNFTLKIRSTKLEDSAMYFCASWDRLFYGYTFGSGTRLTVV.